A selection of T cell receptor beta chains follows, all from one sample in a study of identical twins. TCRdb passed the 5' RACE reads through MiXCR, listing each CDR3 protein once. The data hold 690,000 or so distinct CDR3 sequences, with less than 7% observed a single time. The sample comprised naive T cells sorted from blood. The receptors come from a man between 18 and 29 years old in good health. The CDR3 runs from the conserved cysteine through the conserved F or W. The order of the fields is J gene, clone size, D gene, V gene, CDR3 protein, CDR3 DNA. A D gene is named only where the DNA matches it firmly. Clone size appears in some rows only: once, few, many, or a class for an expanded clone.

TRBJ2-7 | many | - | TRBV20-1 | CSANTGPTYEQYF | TGCAGTGCCAACACGGGACCTACATACGAGCAGTACTTC
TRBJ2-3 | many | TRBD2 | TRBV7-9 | CASSHGSGSPDTQYF | TGTGCCAGCAGCCACGGGAGCGGGAGCCCAGATACGCAGTATTTT
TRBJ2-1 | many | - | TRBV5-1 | CASSLVSLEQFF | TGCGCCAGCAGCTTGGTGTCCTTGGAGCAGTTCTTC
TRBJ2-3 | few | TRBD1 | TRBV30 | CAWSIKTGGADTQYF | TGTGCCTGGAGTATTAAAACAGGGGGCGCAGATACGCAGTATTTT
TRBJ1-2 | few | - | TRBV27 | CASSLLPAYGYTF | TGTGCCAGCAGTTTATTACCAGCCTATGGCTACACCTTC
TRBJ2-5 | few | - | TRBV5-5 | CASSLGSVPGETQYF | TGTGCCAGCAGCTTGGGATCCGTACCTGGGGAGACCCAGTACTTC
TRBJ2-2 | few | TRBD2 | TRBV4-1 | CASSQFAGGNTGELFF | TGCGCCAGCAGCCAATTCGCGGGAGGGAACACCGGGGAGCTGTTTTTT
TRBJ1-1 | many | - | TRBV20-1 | CSALGDSMNTEAFF | TGCAGTGCTTTGGGTGACAGCATGAACACTGAAGCTTTCTTT
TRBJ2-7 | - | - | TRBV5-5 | CASSLAQFQSTYEQYF | TGTGCCAGCAGCTTGGCGCAGTTCCAATCAACCTACGAGCAGTACTTC
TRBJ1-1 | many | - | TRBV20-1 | CSAGGRGRGNTEAFF | TGCAGTGCTGGGGGGAGGGGAAGGGGGAACACTGAAGCTTTCTTT
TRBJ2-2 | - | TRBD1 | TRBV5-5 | CASNPSGQGVPGELFF | TGTGCCAGCAATCCCTCGGGACAGGGGGTCCCCGGGGAGCTGTTTTTT
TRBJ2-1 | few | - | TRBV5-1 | CASSLEGGHYNEQFF | TGCGCCAGCAGCTTGGAGGGAGGACATTACAATGAGCAGTTCTTC
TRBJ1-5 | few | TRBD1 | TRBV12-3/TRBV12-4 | CASGDRPDWNQPQHF | TGTGCCAGCGGGGACAGACCCGATTGGAATCAGCCCCAGCATTTT
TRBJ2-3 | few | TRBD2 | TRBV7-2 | CASSPSAASGSIAQYF | TGTGCCAGCAGTCCTAGTGCGGCTAGCGGGAGTATTGCGCAGTATTTT
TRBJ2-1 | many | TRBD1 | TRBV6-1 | CASSRRGSYNEQFF | TGTGCCAGCAGTCGCAGGGGGTCCTACAATGAGCAGTTCTTC
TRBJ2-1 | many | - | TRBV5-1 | CASSLDGQFSYNEQFF | TGCGCCAGCAGCTTGGACGGACAGTTCTCCTACAATGAGCAGTTCTTC
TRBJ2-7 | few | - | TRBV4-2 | CASSQGGAGATSSYEQYF | TGTGCCAGCAGCCAGGGGGGGGCGGGAGCGACAAGCTCCTACGAGCAGTACTTC
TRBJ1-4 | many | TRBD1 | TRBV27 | CASSSGTGVEKLFF | TGTGCCAGCAGTTCCGGGACAGGGGTCGAAAAACTGTTTTTT